This T cell receptor beta chain was recovered during a study of regulatory T cells in long-lasting Graves disease. This clonotype was detected ten times or more. Its target is unknown. The CDR3 consists of 15 residues. Germline-derived CDR1 and CDR2 are MDHEN and SYDVKM. Trimming took 2 bases from V and 0 from J, leaving 10 bases between them. Whole-study findings and limits: Between persistent patients, 2,500 to 3,500 public clonotypes were shared, exceeding the roughly 1,000 shared between new patients. Under persistent disease, TRBV28, TRBJ1-2 and TRBJ2-5 were used preferentially.

The time point: newly diagnosed GD, antithyroid drugs for less than 3 months. PBMC RNA served as the TCR library source. Both iRepertoire HTBI primers and Arm-PCR of CDR3 regions were used to build the TCR beta libraries. TCRdb used MiXCR to reprocess the multiplex PCR reads, holding one entry per CDR3 protein. The sample contains roughly 500,000 distinct CDR3 sequences, 14% of which appear only once. This sample was shared with a second study, whose subject was T cells in Graves' hyperthyroidism and ophthalmopathy. That work states: Graves' hyperthyroidism is called stable when ophthalmopathy does not progress within 18 months. Primed by the HTBI set, a first-round RT-PCR was run on the TCR CDR3.

The chain has TRBV28 and TRBJ2-5; D unresolved. This clonotype was sampled from a woman in her 50s with Graves disease. Material: peripheral blood mononuclear cells (PBMCs), obtained at new diagnosis, from a patient treated with antithyroid drugs. Here the CDR3 DNA reads TGTGCCAGCAGTTTAGGGTTCGGCAACCAAGAGACCCAGTACTTC. Its translation is CASSLGFGNQETQYF. The whole variable domain, filled in from reference TRBV28 and TRBJ2-5, reads DVKVTQSSRYLVKRTGEKVFLECVQDMDHENMFWYRQDPGLGLRLIYFSYDVKMKEKGDIPEGYSVSREKKERFSLILESASTNQTSMYLCASSLGFGNQETQYFGPGTRLLVL.